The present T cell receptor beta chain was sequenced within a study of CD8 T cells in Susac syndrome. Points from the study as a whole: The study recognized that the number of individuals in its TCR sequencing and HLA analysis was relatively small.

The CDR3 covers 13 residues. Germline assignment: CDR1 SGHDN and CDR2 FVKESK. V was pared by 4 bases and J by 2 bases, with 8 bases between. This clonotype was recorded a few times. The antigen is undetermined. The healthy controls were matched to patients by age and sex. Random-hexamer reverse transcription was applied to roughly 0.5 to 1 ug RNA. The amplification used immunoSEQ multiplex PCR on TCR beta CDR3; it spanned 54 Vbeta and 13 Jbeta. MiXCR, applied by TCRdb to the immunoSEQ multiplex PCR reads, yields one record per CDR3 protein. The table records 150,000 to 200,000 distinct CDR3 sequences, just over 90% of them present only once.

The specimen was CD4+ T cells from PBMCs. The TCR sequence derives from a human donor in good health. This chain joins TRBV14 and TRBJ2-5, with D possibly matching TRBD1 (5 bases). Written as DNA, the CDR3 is TGTGCCAGCAGCCCCCAGGGTCAAGAGACCCAGTACTTC. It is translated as CASSPQGQETQYF.